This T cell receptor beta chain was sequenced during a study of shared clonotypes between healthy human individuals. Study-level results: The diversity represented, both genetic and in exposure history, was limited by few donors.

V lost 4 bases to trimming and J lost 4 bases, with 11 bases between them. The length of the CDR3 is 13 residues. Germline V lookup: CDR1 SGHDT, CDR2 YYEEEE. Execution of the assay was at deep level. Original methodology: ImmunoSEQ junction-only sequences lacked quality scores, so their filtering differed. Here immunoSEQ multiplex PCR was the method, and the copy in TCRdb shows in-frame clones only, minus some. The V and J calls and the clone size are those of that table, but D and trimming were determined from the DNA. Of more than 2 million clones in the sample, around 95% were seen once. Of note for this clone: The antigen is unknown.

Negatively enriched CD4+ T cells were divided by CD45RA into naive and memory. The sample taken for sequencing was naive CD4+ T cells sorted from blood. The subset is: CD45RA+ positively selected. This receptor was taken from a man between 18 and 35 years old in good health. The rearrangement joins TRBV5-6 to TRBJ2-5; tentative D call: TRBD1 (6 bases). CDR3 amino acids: CASSTDRRETQYF. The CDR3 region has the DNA TGTGCCAGCAGCACAGACAGGCGAGAGACCCAGTACTTC.